These T cell receptor beta chains were read from a single sample in a study of shared clonotypes between healthy human individuals. TCRdb's table, derived via immunoSEQ multiplex PCR, lists solely in-frame clones and lacks some. The sample records 2 million to 3 million clones, 80% to 95% being singletons. Specimen: naive CD4+ T cells from PBMCs. The receptor source for this set is a man aged 18 to 29 in good health. Some clones in this sample may be carry-over from other donors' samples. CDR3s include the opening cysteine and the closing phenylalanine or tryptophan. A D gene is named only where the DNA matches it firmly. Only part of the rows carry a size: once, few, many, or a class if the clone is expanded.

d_call clone_size j_call v_call cdr3_aa cdr3_nt
TRBD2 - TRBJ2-1 TRBV18 CASSPSTSGLSLGRYNEQFF TGTGCCAGCTCACCTTCGACTAGCGGGCTAAGCTTGGGCCGATACAATGAGCAGTTCTTC
TRBD2 - TRBJ2-1 TRBV7-2 CASSLAFNEREGRFF TGTGCCAGCAGCTTAGCCTTTAACGAGCGGGAGGGCCGGTTCTTC
- - TRBJ1-2 TRBV10-3 CAISESAVADYTF TGTGCCATCAGTGAGTCGGCCGTAGCTGACTACACCTTC
- - TRBJ2-6 TRBV6-5 CASTRRGAGANVLTF TGTGCCAGTACCAGAAGGGGGGCTGGGGCCAACGTCCTGACTTTC
- - TRBJ1-4 TRBV7-9 CASGAWANEKLFF TGTGCCAGCGGAGCCTGGGCTAATGAAAAACTGTTTTTT
TRBD1 - TRBJ1-5 TRBV28 CASWTGKSNQPQHF TGTGCCAGCTGGACAGGCAAAAGCAATCAGCCCCAGCATTTT
TRBD2 - TRBJ2-5 TRBV7-3 CASSPGLAVQETQYF TGTGCCAGCAGCCCGGGACTAGCGGTACAAGAGACCCAGTACTTC
- - TRBJ2-3 TRBV6-5 CASRQLDTQYF TGTGCCAGCCGGCAGTTAGATACGCAGTATTTT
TRBD1 - TRBJ2-7 TRBV5-1 CASRVQGQSSYEQYF TGCGCCAGCAGGGTGCAGGGACAGTCCTCCTACGAGCAGTACTTC
TRBD1 once TRBJ2-7 TRBV18 CASSPPIWTGATLSSYEQYF TGTGCCAGCTCACCACCGATTTGGACAGGGGCGACCCTTAGCTCCTACGAGCAGTACTTC
- - TRBJ2-7 TRBV28 CASSSDIADYEQYF TGTGCCAGCAGTTCCGATATCGCCGACTACGAGCAGTACTTC
- - TRBJ2-2 TRBV7-3 CASSNSPNTGELFF TGTGCCAGCAGCAACTCCCCAAACACCGGGGAGCTGTTTTTT
TRBD2 - TRBJ2-7 TRBV2 CASLEGGYEQYF TGTGCCAGCTTAGAGGGAGGGTACGAGCAGTACTTC
- - TRBJ2-2 TRBV6-6 CASSRDLGEGELFF TGTGCCAGCAGCCGGGACTTAGGGGAAGGGGAGCTGTTTTTT
- - TRBJ1-1 TRBV29-1 CSVATRIGGPTRTNTEAFF TGCAGCGTTGCAACCCGTATCGGCGGCCCTACCCGTACGAACACTGAAGCTTTCTTT
TRBD2 - TRBJ2-1 TRBV7-2 CASSSAGDTYNEQFF TGTGCCAGCAGCTCAGCGGGAGACACGTACAATGAGCAGTTCTTC
- - TRBJ2-1 TRBV7-2 CASTGTLKGNEQFF TGTGCCAGCACCGGGACACTTAAGGGCAATGAGCAGTTCTTC
TRBD1 - TRBJ1-2 TRBV28 CASSSPFVFRGLGYGYTF TGTGCCAGCAGTTCACCCTTTGTTTTTAGGGGGCTGGGCTATGGCTACACCTTC
- - TRBJ2-2 TRBV18 CASSPVQGSTTGELFF TGTGCCAGCTCACCGGTCCAGGGTTCGACCACCGGGGAGCTGTTTTTT
- - TRBJ2-5 TRBV7-8 CASSLSETQYF TGTGCCAGCAGCTTATCGGAGACCCAGTACTTC
TRBD2 - TRBJ2-7 TRBV11-1 CASSLALAGGHEQYF TGTGCCAGCAGCTTAGCACTAGCGGGAGGCCACGAGCAGTACTTC
TRBD1 - TRBJ2-2 TRBV4-1 CASSQEVTGTTGELFF TGCGCCAGCAGCCAAGAGGTGACAGGGACCACCGGGGAGCTGTTTTTT
TRBD2 - TRBJ2-3 TRBV5-4 CASSRGLAVLPADTQYF TGTGCCAGCAGCCGGGGACTAGCGGTTCTGCCGGCAGATACGCAGTATTTT
- - TRBJ2-5 TRBV7-6 CASTSSDRGGGETQYF TGTGCCAGCACCTCTTCTGACAGGGGCGGGGGAGAGACCCAGTACTTC
- - TRBJ2-1 TRBV2 CASTTSGQAYNEQFF TGTGCCAGCACAACAAGCGGGCAGGCCTACAATGAGCAGTTCTTC
TRBD1 - TRBJ1-3 TRBV30 CAWGQGFANTIYF TGTGCCTGGGGACAGGGATTCGCAAACACCATATATTTT
TRBD2 - TRBJ2-2 TRBV5-4 CASSKGTSGRRGAGSRELFF TGTGCCAGCAGCAAAGGGACTAGCGGGAGAAGAGGAGCAGGGTCCCGGGAGCTGTTTTTT
- - TRBJ2-7 TRBV19 CASSAGQFYEQYF TGTGCCAGTAGTGCTGGACAATTCTACGAGCAGTACTTC
TRBD1 - TRBJ2-7 TRBV27 CASSPGQGGWSYEQYF TGTGCCAGCAGTCCTGGACAGGGGGGTTGGTCCTACGAGCAGTACTTC
- - TRBJ1-1 TRBV6-1 CASSEGPNRRTLF TGTGCCAGCAGTGAAGGACCAAACAGACGGACTCTTTTT
TRBD1 - TRBJ1-1 TRBV7-8 CATRTGGSAEAFF TGTGCCACCCGGACAGGGGGCAGCGCTGAAGCTTTCTTT
- - TRBJ2-7 TRBV18 CASSPERFRSYEQYF TGTGCCAGCTCACCAGAACGGTTTCGCTCCTACGAGCAGTACTTC
TRBD2 - TRBJ2-7 TRBV4-2 CASSYRTSGGAAYEQYF TGTGCCAGCAGTTACAGGACTAGCGGGGGGGCAGCCTACGAGCAGTACTTC
TRBD1 - TRBJ2-7 TRBV27 CASSLSSLDRGLGEQYF TGTGCCAGCAGTTTATCTTCCCTCGACAGGGGGCTCGGCGAGCAGTACTTC
TRBD1 - TRBJ1-5 TRBV10-3 CAISEPPGTGKGNQPQHF TGTGCCATCAGTGAGCCTCCCGGGACAGGGAAAGGCAATCAGCCCCAGCATTTT
TRBD2 - TRBJ2-3 TRBV5-4 CASSQGLAGSTDTQYF TGTGCCAGCAGTCAGGGACTAGCGGGGAGCACAGATACGCAGTATTTT
- - TRBJ1-4 TRBV7-9 CASSLAYGTSDEKLFF TGTGCCAGCAGCTTAGCGTATGGGACGTCGGATGAAAAACTGTTTTTT
- - TRBJ1-3 TRBV9 CASSAGTSSSGNTIYF TGTGCCAGCAGCGCGGGGACATCGAGCTCTGGAAACACCATATATTTT
- few TRBJ1-5 TRBV28 CASSLVTQPQHF TGTGCCAGCAGTTTAGTAACACAGCCCCAGCATTTT
- - TRBJ2-3 TRBV9 CASRTDSGADTQYF TGTGCCAGCAGGACGGACTCGGGTGCAGATACGCAGTATTTT
- - TRBJ2-1 TRBV5-4 CASSLQGSGEQFF TGTGCCAGCAGCTTACAGGGCTCTGGTGAGCAGTTCTTC
- - TRBJ2-7 TRBV6-1 CASSQGDGTYEQYF TGTGCCAGCAGCCAAGGGGACGGGACCTACGAGCAGTACTTC
- - TRBJ2-1 TRBV11-3 CASSLDLGSSANEQFF TGTGCCAGCAGCTTAGATCTGGGCTCTAGCGCGAATGAGCAGTTCTTC
TRBD1 - TRBJ1-1 TRBV5-1 CASSLDRGRGNTEAFF TGCGCCAGCAGCTTGGACAGGGGCAGGGGGAACACTGAAGCTTTCTTT
TRBD2 - TRBJ2-1 TRBV5-8 CASSSRGGSLYNEQFF TGTGCCAGCAGCTCCCGGGGGGGCTCCCTCTACAATGAGCAGTTCTTC
- once TRBJ2-5 TRBV6-5 CASSSLGGLETQYF TGTGCCAGCAGTTCCCTGGGGGGATTGGAGACCCAGTACTTC